The 21 T cell receptor beta chains below come from one sample, sequenced in a study of beta chain bispecific antibodies for T cell cancers. The study, taken as a whole, reports: Anti-TRBV12 exposure, compared with anti-CD19, reduced the TRBV12-3 proportion of TRBV signal by approximately 99%. The leukemia cells, rather than normal T cells, gave most of the targeted TRBV signal.

These receptors lack a known antigen. Blood mononuclear cells were expanded for roughly 3 days using either OKT3 anti-CD3 antibody or CD3/CD28 beads. TCRdb reprocessed the 5' RACE reads via MiXCR and lists one record per CDR3 protein. The sample includes around 19,000 distinct CDR3 sequences, 2% to 2.5% seen only once; the top ten take about 5%. Sequencing was performed on healthy donor T cells cultured with leukemia cells, taken from a culture containing a bispecific antibody targeting TCR Vbeta12. The receptors were sampled from a human donor in good health. Some clones in this sample may be carry-over from other donors' samples.

This clonotype was counted ten times or more. This rearrangement joins TRBV28 to TRBJ2-1; D remains unclear. Trimming removed 3 bases from V and 4 bases from J, with 7 bases in between. Germline CDR1 is MDHEN and CDR2 is SYDVKM. The CDR3 extends over 13 amino acids. The CDR3 is CASSFSRYNEQFF. CDR3 nucleotides: TGTGCCAGCAGTTTTTCTAGGTACAATGAGCAGTTCTTC.

The table lists this clonotype with many counts. This chain uses TRBV7-9 with TRBJ1-3; the D is unclear. V lost 4 bases and J 0 bases, leaving 13 bases between the germline ends. The V gene's germline CDR1 is SEHNR and CDR2 FQNEAQ (reference sequence). This CDR3 contains 16 residues. CDR3 sequence reads: CASSSHPGFSGNTIYF. The CDR3 bases are TGTGCCAGCAGCTCCCATCCGGGGTTCTCTGGAAACACCATATATTTT.

This clonotype was observed many times. The V gene is TRBV18, the J gene TRBJ1-5; TRBD1 might be the D (6 bases). Germline V gene sequence: CDR1 KGHSH, CDR2 LQKENI. The CDR3 is 15 amino acids. The V gene lost 1 base and the J gene lost 5 bases, with 12 bases spanning the gap. The CDR3, as DNA: TGTGCCAGCTCACCACGGGACAATTCACATCAGCCCCAGCATTTT. This encodes CASSPRDNSHQPQHF.

This clonotype has ten or more counts. V and J are TRBV5-6 and TRBJ2-3, with 8 bases aligning to TRBD2. Trimming took 0 bases from V and 4 from J; bases not matched to a gene: 7. The CDR3 is 16 amino acids. CDR1 is SGHDT, CDR2 YYEEEE, per germline. CDR3 in DNA: TGTGCCAGCAGCTTGGCAACGGGACTAGTCGCAGATACGCAGTATTTT. Its protein product is CASSLATGLVADTQYF.

This clonotype appeared many times. The chain joins TRBV5-1 to TRBJ1-1; D is unclear. Trimming took 0 bases from V and 2 from J, leaving 11 bases between them. This CDR3 is 15 amino acids long. The germline V gene encodes CDR1 SGHRS and CDR2 YFSETQ. The CDR3 spells CASSLAGSLNTEAFF. CDR3 sequence (DNA): TGCGCCAGCAGCTTGGCCGGTAGTCTTAACACTGAAGCTTTCTTT.

The table lists this clonotype with many counts. V and J are TRBV7-9 and TRBJ1-1; no clear D. Germline V gene lookup returns CDR1 SEHNR and CDR2 FQNEAQ (reference sequence). The length of the CDR3 is 14 residues. V shed 5 bases and J shed 1 base, with 11 bases lying between them. The CDR3 sequence is CASSPPRPNTEAFF. CDR3 nucleotide sequence: TGTGCCAGCAGCCCCCCCCGACCGAACACTGAAGCTTTCTTT.

In its sample, this clonotype was seen many times. The J gene is TRBJ1-2, the V gene TRBV27; the D is unclear. Germline CDR1 reads MNHEY; CDR2 reads SMNVEV (reference sequence). Trimming removed 7 bases at V and 7 bases at J, with 13 bases between. This CDR3 has 12 amino acids. The CDR3 DNA is TGTGCCAGCATGGACCTTTCTTCTGGCTACACCTTC. Encoded protein: CASMDLSSGYTF.

This clonotype was seen ten or more times. This chain links TRBV27 with TRBJ1-2, with TRBD1 matching 10 bases. Germline trimming cut 0 bases from V and 4 bases from J; bases unmatched to any gene: 2. Germline V gene data show CDR1 as MNHEY and CDR2 as SMNVEV (reference sequence). This CDR3 comprises 15 residues. The chain's CDR3 is CASSLSGTGAYGYTF. DNA for the CDR3: TGTGCCAGCAGTTTATCTGGGACAGGGGCCTATGGCTACACCTTC.

This chain joins TRBV27 and TRBJ1-2, with D unclear. With 3 bases removed from V and 7 bases from J, the gap between germline ends came to 12 bases. Germline CDR1 and CDR2: MNHEY and SMNVEV (reference sequence). This CDR3 has 13 amino acids. The CDR3 region is CASSFLGSGGYTF. CDR3 bases: TGTGCCAGCAGTTTCCTCGGCTCGGGTGGCTACACCTTC.

Ten or more counts support this clonotype. The chain couples TRBV6-2 or TRBV6-3 to TRBJ1-1; a weak D match, TRBD1 (5 bases). There are 14 residues in the CDR3. The germline V gene has CDR1 MNHEY and CDR2 SVGEGT. Trimming pared 7 bases from V and 3 bases from J, leaving 15 bases between. CDR3 sequence (DNA): TGTGCCAGCACTGAACCAGGGATTGACACTGAAGCTTTCTTT. Translation gives CASTEPGIDTEAFF.

This clonotype was counted many times. The chain joins TRBV5-1 to TRBJ1-1; 9 bases fit TRBD1. Trimming removed 6 bases from V and 2 bases from J; junction bases left unmatched: 5. The V gene's germline CDR1 is SGHRS and CDR2 YFSETQ. The CDR3 has 14 residues. The CDR3 sequence is CASMPTGGNTEAFF. CDR3 in DNA: TGCGCCAGCATGCCGACAGGGGGAAACACTGAAGCTTTCTTT. Full variable domain (remainder filled in from reference TRBV5-1 and TRBJ1-1): KAGVTQTPRYLIKTRGQQVTLSCSPISGHRSVSWYQQTPGQGLQFLFEYFSETQRNKGNFPGRFSGRQFSNSRSEMNVSTLELGDSALYLCASMPTGGNTEAFFGQGTRLTVV.

This clonotype was seen a handful of times. The chain is built from TRBV20-1 and TRBJ1-5; TRBD1 might be the D (6 bases). V gave up 7 bases and J gave up 6 bases, with 22 bases separating them. Germline assignment: CDR1 DFQATT and CDR2 SNEGSKA (reference sequence). CDR3 size: 15 residues. The CDR3 here is CSVYPFTGSGQPQHF. CDR3 DNA: TGCAGTGTTTACCCTTTCACAGGGTCTGGTCAGCCCCAGCATTTT.

This clonotype was picked up one time. A much larger clone sits a single nucleotide away, making a read error possible. The chain couples TRBV7-6 to TRBJ1-1; D is possibly TRBD1 (5 bases). The germline V gene has CDR1 SGHVS and CDR2 FNYEAQ. The CDR3 is made up of 11 amino acids. CDR3 sequence: CTSSVGAEAFF. In DNA form, the CDR3 reads TGTACCAGCAGCGTGGGGGCTGAAGCTTTCTTT. Variable domain in full (rest from reference TRBV7-6 and TRBJ1-1): GAGVSQSPRYKVTKRGQDVALRCDPISGHVSLYWYRQALGQGPEFLTYFNYEAQQDKSGLPNDRFSAERPEGSISTLTIQRTEQRDSAMYRCTSSVGAEAFFGQGTRLTVV.

In its sample, this clonotype was seen many times. The chain employs TRBV9 and TRBJ2-2; weak D call: TRBD1 (6 bases). CDR1 is SGDLS and CDR2 is YYNGEE in the germline V gene. V was pared by 4 bases and J by 4 bases, with 17 bases between. This CDR3 has 16 amino acids. Written as DNA, the CDR3 is TGTGCCAGCAGCCTGCACCGAGACAGGCCCACCGGGGAGCTGTTTTTT. Protein product: CASSLHRDRPTGELFF. The whole variable domain, remainder taken from reference TRBV9 and TRBJ2-2, is DSGVTQTPKHLITATGQRVTLRCSPRSGDLSVYWYQQSLDQGLQFLIQYYNGEERAKGNILERFSAQQFPDLHSELNLSSLELGDSALYFCASSLHRDRPTGELFFGEGSRLTVL.

Many counts were recorded for this clonotype. V usage is TRBV6-2 or TRBV6-3 and J usage is TRBJ2-1; perhaps D is TRBD1 or TRBD2 (5 bases each). The CDR3 covers 14 residues. Per the germline V gene, CDR1 is MNHEY and CDR2 is SVGEGT. V lost 3 bases and J lost 3, with 9 bases in between. CDR3 bases: TGTGCCAGCAGTTATTGGGACGGCTACAATGAGCAGTTCTTC. Its translation: CASSYWDGYNEQFF.

In its sample, this clonotype was seen many times. This sequence joins TRBV5-1 and TRBJ2-3, with D hard to call. The CDR3 extends over 12 amino acids. V lost 0 bases and J 6 bases, leaving 5 bases between the germline ends. CDR1 SGHRS and CDR2 YFSETQ come from the germline V gene. As DNA, the CDR3 is TGCGCCAGCAGCTTGGGTAGGGATACGCAGTATTTT. Translated: CASSLGRDTQYF.

At least ten counts were recorded for this clonotype. The chain links TRBV2 to TRBJ2-5; D is unclear. CDR1 SNHLY and CDR2 FYNNEI come from the germline V gene. This CDR3 is built from 13 residues. The V and J ends lost 2 bases and 7 bases respectively, with 11 bases between them. CDR3 DNA sequence: TGTGCCAGCAGTGAAAGGGCTATCGGGACCCAGTACTTC. Translated, it gives CASSERAIGTQYF.

This clonotype was recorded at least ten times. The V and J genes are TRBV20-1 and TRBJ1-2; 9 bases fit TRBD1. The CDR3 sequence is 14 residues long. The junction had 6 bases not matched to a gene; V was cut back by 2 bases and J by 5 bases. Germline CDR1 and CDR2: DFQATT and SNEGSKA (reference sequence). CDR3 coding DNA: TGCAGTGCTAGACGAGGGACAGGGATGTATGGCTACACCTTC. Its protein product is CSARRGTGMYGYTF.

Many counts were recorded for this clonotype. The chain uses TRBV6-6 and TRBJ1-1; perhaps TRBD1 as D (5 bases). The germline CDR1 and CDR2 sequences are MNHNY and SVGAGI (reference sequence). The CDR3 runs 15 residues. Trimming cost V 5 bases and J 4 bases, with 17 bases left between them. As DNA, the CDR3 is TGTGCCAGCAGTCTCAGTAATAGGGGCGCCACTGAAGCTTTCTTT. It is translated as CASSLSNRGATEAFF.

This clonotype has a count of ten or more. The rearrangement joins TRBV27 to TRBJ2-3, with 8 nucleotides matching TRBD1. With V trimmed by 5 bases and J by 4 bases, 5 bases remained unmatched. The CDR3 spans 14 residues. The germline CDR1 and CDR2 sequences are MNHEY and SMNVEV (reference sequence). This CDR3 is CASSPMDRADTQYF. CDR3 sequence (DNA): TGTGCCAGCAGTCCCATGGACAGGGCAGATACGCAGTATTTT.

By proportion, this clonotype is medium-sized. The rearrangement joins TRBV19 to TRBJ1-1; D is unresolved. Germline loops: CDR1 LNHDA, CDR2 SQIVND (reference sequence). This CDR3 has 15 residues. Trimming removed 3 bases from V and 3 bases from J, with 14 bases in between. CDR3 residues: CASSITPTVDTEAFF. CDR3 sequence (DNA): TGTGCCAGTAGTATTACACCTACGGTTGACACTGAAGCTTTCTTT.